This T cell receptor (beta chain) originates from a study of identical twins. This clonotype was seen a few times. As yet, its antigen is unknown. CDR3 length: 14 residues. Germline CDR1 is SGHAT and CDR2 is FQNNGV. V was trimmed by 7 bases and J by 2 bases, leaving 14 bases between them. Whole-study findings and limits: Fewer insertions were carried by abundant cord blood beta clonotypes, but none was seen in memory repertoires. There was an excess of low generation probability in the out-of-frame alpha sequences that twins shared. Zero-insertion analyses were open to partial confounding by invariant MAIT and iNKT cells.

Template switching (which added a universal primer site) was used, and cDNA carried unique molecular identifiers. TCRdb itself ran the 5' RACE reads through MiXCR, one entry per CDR3 protein. The data show under 1 million distinct CDR3 sequences, roughly an eighth seen once. This sample also appeared in a second study, on yellow fever vaccine responses in identical twins.

The sequence was collected from a young woman in good health. The sequenced sample was PBMCs. This chain connects TRBV11-2 to TRBJ2-5; TRBD1 is a possible D gene (6 bases). Written as DNA, the CDR3 is TGTGCCAGCACCTTTGTAAGGGGGCAAGAGACCCAGTACTTC. Its protein is CASTFVRGQETQYF.